This T cell receptor beta chain was documented in a study of graft-versus-host responses after intestinal transplantation. Remarks on this clone: Its target is not known.

The V and J ends lost 4 bases and 2 bases respectively, with 6 bases between them. CDR1 is MNHEY, CDR2 SMNVEV, per germline (reference sequence). The CDR3 spans 13 residues. Profiled with immunoSEQ multiplex PCR; TCRdb holds only in-frame clones, not every one. The repertoire has around 110,000 clones, 90% of them found once; the top ten carry more than 0.15%. The receptor was derived from a human donor who received an intestinal transplant. V and J are TRBV27 and TRBJ1-3, with D possibly being TRBD1 (5 bases). The sample here was unstimulated CD4+ T cells sorted from spleen or lymph node cells, taken before intestinal transplant. CDR3 coding DNA: TGTGCCAGCAGTTGGGGCCCTGGAAACACCATATATTTT. It translates to CASSWGPGNTIYF.